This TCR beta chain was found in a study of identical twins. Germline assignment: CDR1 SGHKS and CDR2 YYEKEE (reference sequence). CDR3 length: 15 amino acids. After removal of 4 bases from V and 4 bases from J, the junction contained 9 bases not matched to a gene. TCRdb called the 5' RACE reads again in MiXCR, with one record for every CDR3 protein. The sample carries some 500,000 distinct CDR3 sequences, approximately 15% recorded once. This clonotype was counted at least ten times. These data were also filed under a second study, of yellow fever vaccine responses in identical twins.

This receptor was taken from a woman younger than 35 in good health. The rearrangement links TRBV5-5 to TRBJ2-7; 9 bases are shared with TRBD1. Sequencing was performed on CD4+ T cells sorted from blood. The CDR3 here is CASSPPGQGVYEQYF. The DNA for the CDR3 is TGTGCCAGCAGCCCACCGGGACAGGGAGTTTACGAGCAGTACTTC. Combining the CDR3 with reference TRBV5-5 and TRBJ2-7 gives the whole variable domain DAGVTQSPTHLIKTRGQQVTLRCSPISGHKSVSWYQQVLGQGPQFIFQYYEKEERGRGNFPDRFSARQFPNYSSELNVNALLLGDSALYLCASSPPGQGVYEQYFGPGTRLTVT.